The TCR beta chain under discussion was sequenced for a study of blood T cells in healthy people across ages. Notes on the study in general: The diversity estimates, figures obtained from one million T cells, were considered underestimates.

The V segment lost 3 bases and the J segment 0 bases; nucleotides outside the gene matches: 6. Germline-derived CDR1 and CDR2 are SGHDN and FVKESK. The CDR3 covers 16 residues. Each donor's blood draw was 7.5 to 10 milliliters of peripheral blood. The authors ran a second PCR of 7 to 11 cycles using a sample-barcoded 5' primer and a J-beta primer mix. All cDNA molecules were each tagged by a template-switch adaptor with 12 random nucleotides. One entry per CDR3 protein results from TCRdb running MiXCR on the 5' RACE reads. The sample consists of roughly 800,000 distinct CDR3 sequences, roughly 60% of them appearing once. Comments on this clonotype: No antigen is known for it.

Sequencing used blood. The V call is TRBV14, the J call TRBJ2-3; 7 bases are shared with TRBD1. The origin of this receptor is a man aged 30 to 45 in good health. CDR3 loop: CASSQLQGWSTDTQYF. As DNA, the CDR3 is TGTGCCAGCAGCCAGCTACAGGGGTGGAGCACAGATACGCAGTATTTT.